This TCR beta chain was retrieved from a study of cytomegalovirus exposure and HLA in healthy donors. This CDR3 spans 14 amino acids. Trimming cost V 7 bases and J 5 bases, with 12 bases left between them. The V gene's germline CDR1 is WSHSY and CDR2 SAAADI. A note on this clone: The antigen is undetermined.

General observations from the study: Most of the TCR beta V segments (in an earlier analysis) were productive either about 87% or about 30% of the time. Several of the most significant clusters appeared linked to common viral pathogens, based on a later analysis. Researchers reported in a later analysis that a missense DCLRE1C variant was tied to TCR beta V- and J-gene trimming.

60 Vbeta and 13 Jbeta primers were used in PCR. TCRdb's copy holds only in-frame clones and misses some; the assay was immunoSEQ multiplex PCR. Among 130,000 or so clones, over 60% were seen once, and the ten largest hold 6% to 8%. The receptor comes from a woman aged 55 to 70 in good health and CMV-seronegative. The J gene is TRBJ1-6, the V gene TRBV10-2, with unresolved D. The sample consisted of PBMCs. The CDR3 region has the DNA TGCGCCAGCACCCCGGTCAATGATAATTCACCCCTCCACTTT. Protein: CASTPVNDNSPLHF.